The T cell receptor (beta chain) under discussion was sequenced for a study of blood T cell repertoires in COVID-19. About the research overall: The samples span acute and convalescent COVID-19 from the United States, Italy and Spain. T cells, B-cell-depleted T cells, or PBMCs supplied cDNA or gDNA.

The authors' processing: From reference gene primer amplification, estimates of nucleated cell counts were derived. Profiled with immunoSEQ multiplex PCR; TCRdb holds only in-frame clones, not every one. V and J calls and clone size are those listed in that table; D and trimming were worked out from the DNA. The data contain 130,000 to 150,000 clones, over 70% of them singletons. The CDR3 runs to 12 residues. Trimming pared 3 bases from V and 4 bases from J, leaving 4 bases between. The V gene's germline CDR1 is MNHEY and CDR2 SMNVEV (reference sequence). This sequence was found in a woman aged 50 to 65 with acute or convalescent COVID-19. The sequencing input was peripheral blood. The J gene is TRBJ1-5, the V gene TRBV27, with D unclear. CDR3 DNA: TGTGCCAGCAGTTTCCAGAATCAGCCCCAGCATTTT. Its translation: CASSFQNQPQHF.